The 23 T cell receptor beta chains listed next were all sequenced from one sample in a study of siplizumab effects on memory and regulatory T cells. Here immunoSEQ multiplex PCR was the method, and the copy in TCRdb shows in-frame clones only, minus some. Among 87,000 or so clones, about 90% were seen once, and the ten largest hold about 15%. Sequencing was carried out using CD4+ T cells sorted from blood. The receptor source for this set is a human donor in good health.

This clone was observed a single time. The V gene is TRBV7-3, the J gene TRBJ2-5; a weak D match, TRBD2 (5 bases). Per the germline V gene, CDR1 is SGHTA and CDR2 is FQGTGA. V dropped 0 bases and J dropped 5 bases, with 13 bases sitting between them. CDR3 length equals 15 residues. CDR3 DNA: TGTGCCAGCAGCTTAACGGGTAGCGTGGTGGAGACCCAGTACTTC. Translation gives CASSLTGSVVETQYF.

The gene calls are TRBV5-5 and TRBJ1-1; the D is unclear. Per germline, CDR1 SGHKS and CDR2 YYEKEE (reference sequence). This CDR3 spans 13 amino acids. The V end was cut by 5 bases, the J end by 0 bases, with 8 bases between. The CDR3 nucleotides read TGTGCCAGCAGGAAAACAGTGAACACTGAAGCTTTCTTT. It translates to CASRKTVNTEAFF.

The V and J genes are TRBV11-2 and TRBJ2-5; 14 bases agree with TRBD2. The end of the DNA aligns better with TRBJ2-7, so the J call may be wrong. This CDR3 is built from 16 residues. Germline V lookup: CDR1 SGHAT, CDR2 FQNNGV. CDR3 bases: TGTGCCAGCAGCTTAGTTGCCGGGACTAGCGGGAGCGAGCAGTACTTC. Residues: CASSLVAGTSGSEQYF.

The rearrangement uses TRBV9 and TRBJ1-3; 8 nucleotides line up with TRBD1. Germline V lookup: CDR1 SGDLS, CDR2 YYNGEE. This CDR3 has 15 residues. J lost 2 bases, V lost 3 bases, and 4 bases had no gene match. The CDR3 protein is CASSDRTGTGNTIYF. DNA of the CDR3: TGTGCCAGCAGCGACCGGACAGGGACTGGAAACACCATATATTTT.

The CDR3 sequence is CASSQGRTGANEKLFF. The CDR3 coding sequence is TGCGCCAGCAGCCAGGGAAGGACGGGAGCTAATGAAAAACTGTTTTTT. The chain joins TRBV4-1 to TRBJ1-4; D not certain. The V gene lost 3 bases and the J gene lost 3 bases, with 14 bases spanning the gap. CDR1 is MGHRA and CDR2 is YSYEKL in the germline V gene. The CDR3 runs 16 residues.

The chain has TRBV7-2 and TRBJ2-5; 15 nucleotides align to TRBD2. Germline V gene sequence: CDR1 SGHTA, CDR2 FQGNSA. Germline trimming cut 5 bases from V and 4 bases from J; bases unmatched to any gene: 8. The CDR3 is 17 amino acids. DNA of the CDR3: TGTGCCAGCAGCCCTGGGACTAGCGGGAGGTGGGGAGAGACCCAGTACTTC. It encodes CASSPGTSGRWGETQYF.

The chain is built from TRBV7-9 and TRBJ2-5, with 8 positions matching TRBD1. The J segment lost 6 bases and the V segment lost 5 bases, leaving 11 bases of the junction unmatched. This CDR3 has 15 amino acids. Germline assignment: CDR1 SEHNR and CDR2 FQNEAQ (reference sequence). The CDR3 spells CASSRQGTTEKTQYF. The CDR3 DNA reads as TGTGCCAGCAGCCGACAGGGGACGACGGAAAAGACCCAGTACTTC.

Comment on this clone: An end of the junction does not agree with germline; a read error may underlie this. The CDR3 coding sequence is TGTGCCAGCACTCCGTCGGGGGCAGGACGGGAGATCTCCCACGAGCAGTACTTC. Its protein is CASTPSGAGREISHEQYF. J is TRBJ2-7 and V is TRBV28; the D call may be TRBD1 or TRBD2 (6 bases each). This CDR3 contains 18 residues. Germline assignment: CDR1 MDHEN and CDR2 SYDVKM.

The V and J genes are TRBV27 and TRBJ1-2; tentatively, D is TRBD1 (5 bases). Looked up from germline, CDR1 is MNHEY and CDR2 is SMNVEV (reference sequence). Trimming removed 2 bases from V and 0 bases from J, with 13 bases in between. The CDR3 has 16 residues. CDR3 amino acids: CASSLVGAPANYGYTF. CDR3 coding DNA: TGTGCCAGCAGTTTAGTAGGGGCGCCAGCTAACTATGGCTACACCTTC.

V usage is TRBV5-4 and J usage is TRBJ2-1; 7 bases line up with TRBD1. Trimming at V came to 5 bases and at J to 8 bases, leaving 7 bases not matched to a gene. The CDR3 covers 13 residues. Per the germline V gene, CDR1 is SGHNT and CDR2 is YYREEE (reference sequence). CDR3 coding DNA: TGTGCCAGCAGACTTCAGGGGGTTGATGAGCAGTTCTTC. Translated: CASRLQGVDEQFF.

The CDR3 reads CASSSKVRDRAETQYF. In DNA, the CDR3 is TGTGCCAGCAGTTCCAAAGTTCGGGACAGGGCAGAGACCCAGTACTTC. This chain connects TRBV5-4 to TRBJ2-5; 9 bases fit TRBD1. The CDR3 contains 16 residues. V lost 5 bases to trimming and J lost 4 bases; unmatched junction nucleotides: 12. From germline, CDR1 is SGHNT and CDR2 YYREEE (reference sequence).

V usage is TRBV11-3 and J usage is TRBJ2-2, with D hard to call. Trimming took off 8 bases at V and 1 base at J, with 11 bases between the two ends. The CDR3 sequence is 14 residues long. The germline V gene has CDR1 SGHNT and CDR2 YENEEA. The CDR3 here is CASSRARNTGELFF. The CDR3 DNA follows: TGTGCCAGCTCCCGGGCCCGGAACACCGGGGAGCTGTTTTTT.

This clone was counted a single time. This chain links TRBV7-9 with TRBJ2-2; D is perhaps TRBD1 or TRBD2 (5 bases each). This CDR3 has 17 residues. CDR1 and CDR2 (germline): SEHNR, FQNEAQ (reference sequence). V lost 1 base, J lost 0 bases, and 12 bases lay in between. The CDR3 DNA sequence: TGTGCCAGCAGCTTAGGTGGGTGGGGACCGAACACCGGGGAGCTGTTTTTT. This codes for CASSLGGWGPNTGELFF.

V and J are TRBV7-9 and TRBJ2-2; D is undetermined. Trimming left V 6 bases short and J 4 bases short, with 12 bases between. CDR3 length: 14 amino acids. Germline V gene lookup returns CDR1 SEHNR and CDR2 FQNEAQ (reference sequence). CDR3 DNA sequence: TGTGCCAGCAGTTCCACTATCTTCACCGGGGAGCTGTTTTTT. Amino acid sequence: CASSSTIFTGELFF.

This chain connects TRBV7-3 to TRBJ2-3, with D tentatively TRBD2 (6 bases). V dropped 3 bases and J dropped 5 bases, with 18 bases sitting between them. This CDR3 contains 16 residues. CDR1 and CDR2 from the germline V gene are SGHTA and FQGTGA. The CDR3 sequence is CASSLAGSPPGDTQYF. The CDR3 DNA follows: TGTGCCAGCAGCTTGGCCGGGAGCCCCCCGGGAGATACGCAGTATTTT. The full variable domain, completed using reference TRBV7-3 and TRBJ2-3, is GAGVSQTPSNKVTEKGKYVELRCDPISGHTALYWYRQSLGQGPEFLIYFQGTGAADDSGLPNDRFFAVRPEGSVSTLKIQRTERGDSAVYLCASSLAGSPPGDTQYFGPGTRLTVL.

The genes are TRBV10-1 and TRBJ2-6; D perhaps matches TRBD1 (6 bases). There are 18 residues in the CDR3. Germline loops: CDR1 WNHNN, CDR2 SYGVQD (reference sequence). V was pared by 2 bases and J by 1 base, with 15 bases between. This chain's CDR3 is CASSEPPDRLSGANVLTF. As DNA, the CDR3 is TGCGCCAGCAGTGAGCCCCCCGACAGGTTGTCTGGGGCCAACGTCCTGACTTTC.

The chain joins TRBV12-5 to TRBJ2-3, with TRBD2 matching 7 bases. Germline assignment: CDR1 LGHNT and CDR2 FRNRAP. The CDR3 is 16 amino acids. The trim removed 3 bases at V and 5 bases at J, leaving 11 bases unmatched. The CDR3 sequence: CASGFLGGGLGDTQYF. CDR3 DNA: TGTGCTAGTGGTTTCCTTGGGGGGGGATTAGGAGATACGCAGTATTTT.

The chain joins TRBV5-4 to TRBJ1-1; D is ambiguous. The CDR3 runs 13 residues. V lost 0 bases, J lost 3 bases, and 6 bases lay in between. The germline V gene encodes CDR1 SGHNT and CDR2 YYREEE (reference sequence). The CDR3 sequence: CASSLGGDTEAFF. The CDR3 nucleotides read TGTGCCAGCAGCTTGGGGGGAGACACTGAAGCTTTCTTT.

This chain uses TRBV7-2 with TRBJ2-1, with 10 bases lining up with TRBD2. The CDR3 is made up of 15 amino acids. Trimming removed 5 bases from V and 4 bases from J; junction bases left unmatched: 5. Germline CDR1 and CDR2: SGHTA and FQGNSA. The CDR3 loop reads CASSQLAGLYNEQFF. Written as DNA, the CDR3 is TGTGCCAGCAGCCAACTAGCGGGGTTATACAATGAGCAGTTCTTC.

The rearrangement uses TRBV10-1 and TRBJ2-3; 14 nucleotides match TRBD2. Germline lookup yields CDR1 WNHNN and CDR2 SYGVQD (reference sequence). With 4 bases clipped from V and 4 bases from J, the junction kept 4 bases outside the gene matches. CDR3 length: 16 residues. The CDR3 region is CASSARLAGGADTQYF. The CDR3 DNA sequence: TGCGCCAGCAGTGCCCGACTAGCGGGAGGGGCAGATACGCAGTATTTT.

The CDR3 sequence is CASSTPPDNQPQHF. The CDR3 DNA follows: TGTGCCAGTAGTACTCCTCCGGACAATCAGCCCCAGCATTTT. The chain combines TRBV19 with TRBJ1-5; D remains unclear. The germline CDR1 and CDR2 sequences are LNHDA and SQIVND (reference sequence). The CDR3 runs to 14 residues. V gave up 4 bases and J gave up 3 bases, with 10 bases separating them.

This clone was found once. The V gene is TRBV6-5, the J gene TRBJ1-2; 10 bases match TRBD1. Losses at the gene ends were 6 bases for V and 13 bases for J; bases not matched to a gene: 8. CDR1 and CDR2 (germline): MNHEY, SVGAGI. The CDR3 sequence is 12 residues long. The CDR3 DNA follows: TGTGCCAGCAGCCGGGACAGGGGTCGGGGCACCTTC. It codes for CASSRDRGRGTF.

The chain combines TRBV10-3 with TRBJ2-7; 8 bases fit TRBD1. This CDR3 has 15 amino acids. Trimming at V came to 8 bases and at J to 6 bases, leaving 15 bases not matched to a gene. Germline CDR1 is ENHRY and CDR2 is SYGVKD. The CDR3 here is CAIATAGRGRLEQYF. CDR3 bases: TGTGCCATCGCCACAGCCGGCAGGGGGCGGCTCGAGCAGTACTTC.